These 2 T cell receptor beta chains were sequenced from one sample in a study of cytomegalovirus exposure and HLA in healthy donors. The PCR was carried out with 60 Vbeta primers and 13 Jbeta primers. Sequencing used immunoSEQ multiplex PCR; TCRdb keeps in-frame clones, though not all of them. The data contain 150,000 to 200,000 clones, roughly 85% of them singletons. The sample consisted of PBMCs. These receptors were taken from a woman aged 40 to 55 in good health and CMV-seronegative.

This clone was seen once. V gene TRBV6-5 combines with J gene TRBJ1-6; weak D call: TRBD1 (6 bases). The CDR3 covers 15 residues. CDR1 MNHEY and CDR2 SVGAGI come from the germline V gene. V lost 1 base and J lost 4, with 8 bases in between. CDR3 residues: CASSYFGQYNSPLHF. In nucleotides, the CDR3 is TGTGCCAGCAGTTACTTCGGACAGTATAATTCACCCCTCCACTTT.

The chain employs TRBV4-1 and TRBJ2-7, with 8 bases aligning to TRBD2. Germline V gene sequence: CDR1 MGHRA, CDR2 YSYEKL. After removal of 0 bases from V and 7 bases from J, the junction contained 11 bases not matched to a gene. The CDR3 loop spans 16 amino acids. CDR3 nucleotides: TGCGCCAGCAGCCAAGATGGCAGCGGGGGACCACGGGAGCAGTACTTC. Its translation is CASSQDGSGGPREQYF.